This T cell receptor (beta chain) is from a study of blood T cell repertoires in COVID-19 (dated by TCRdb to the early 2020s). Regarding the study in general: The collaborator samples originated in the United States, Italy and Spain and spanned the acute and convalescent phases of COVID-19. The material from the prospective study consisted of cDNA or gDNA derived from T cells, B-cell-depleted T cells, or PBMCs. Subjects who had been exposed to COVID-19, were actively infected with it, or had recovered from it provided the deeply sampled blood TCRbeta repertoires that made up the dataset. A freely available public database, intended as a resource for researchers studying the immune response to SARS-CoV-2, is where the repertoires were released. Samples came from the ongoing ImmuneRACE study (first 160 participants) plus 1,254 subjects from 6 global collaborators. Sample metadata almost always included a de-identified subject ID, COVID-19 status, age in years and sex. Where available, HLA class I and class II types were obtained from metadata supplied by the sample provider rather than from assay-based typing.

As regards this clone: The antigen it recognizes is unknown. No clone much larger than this one lies a single base away; base qualities are absent.

TCRbeta CDR3 regions were amplified from genomic DNA using the immunoSEQ Assay, a bias-controlled multiplex PCR. The original methods were these. The number of nucleated cells in each sample was estimated by amplification of reference gene primers within the assay. Sequence reads were collapsed and filtered to measure the absolute abundance of every unique TCRbeta CDR3 rearrangement. Productive Simpson clonality was computed per sample as the square root of Simpson's diversity index over productive rearrangements. TCRdb mirrors the immuneACCESS table, restricted to in-frame sequences. Some clones are absent from its copies; in checked studies, under half trace to an unresolved V gene, and the reason for the others is unknown. The DNA was the basis for D and trimming; V, J and clone size are from that table. Recorded for this sample are around 140,000 clones; around 72% of them occurred a single time. The ten biggest clones cover roughly 2% of the sample.

The CDR3 starts with the cysteine, ends with the phenylalanine, and has 14 residues. The DNA shown is the 42-base CDR3, in frame from base 1. V is shortened by 3 bases, J by 1 base, and the region joining them spans 8 bases. Reading the germline V gene gives CDR1 SGHNT and CDR2 YENEEA. Collaborating institutions collected whole blood in K2EDTA tubes following their own protocols. For TCRbeta analysis, collaborator samples were shipped as frozen whole blood, as isolated PBMCs, or as DNA extracted from either sample type. The investigation overall reported the following: The quantity of clinical and demographic metadata differed by source and by participant and was supplied without curation.

The material sequenced was peripheral blood. The TCR sequence derives from a woman aged 55-69 years with acute or convalescent COVID-19. Recombination joined TRBV11-3 with TRBJ2-3; 5 matching bases give a weak D call of TRBD1. This receptor carries the CDR3 CASSLGRGTDTQYF. The sequenced DNA: TGTGCCAGCAGCTTGGGCAGGGGCACAGATACGCAGTATTTT.